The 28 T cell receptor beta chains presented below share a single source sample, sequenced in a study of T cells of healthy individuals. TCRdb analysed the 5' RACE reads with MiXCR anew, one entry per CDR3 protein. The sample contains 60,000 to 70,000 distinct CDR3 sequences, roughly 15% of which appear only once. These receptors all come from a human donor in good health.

CDR3 amino acids: CASSSQGSSYEQYF. The CDR3 DNA sequence: TGTGCCAGCAGCTCTCAGGGCAGCTCCTACGAGCAGTACTTC. The genes are TRBV7-2 and TRBJ2-7; perhaps TRBD1 as D (5 bases). Per the germline V gene, CDR1 is SGHTA and CDR2 is FQGNSA. Trimming took off 4 bases at V and 0 bases at J, with 10 bases between the two ends. This CDR3 is 14 amino acids long. The full variable domain, rest sourced from reference TRBV7-2 and TRBJ2-7, is GAGVSQSPSNKVTEKGKDVELRCDPISGHTALYWYRQSLGQGLEFLIYFQGNSAPDKSGLPSDRFSAERTGGSVSTLTIQRTQQEDSAVYLCASSSQGSSYEQYFGPGTRLTVT.

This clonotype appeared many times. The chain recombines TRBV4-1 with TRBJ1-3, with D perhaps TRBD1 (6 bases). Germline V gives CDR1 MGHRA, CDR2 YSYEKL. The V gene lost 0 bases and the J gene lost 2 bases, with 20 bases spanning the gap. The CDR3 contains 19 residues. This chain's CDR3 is CASSQEATGVTRAGNTIYF. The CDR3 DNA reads TGCGCCAGCAGCCAAGAGGCGACAGGAGTCACGCGGGCTGGAAACACCATATATTTT.

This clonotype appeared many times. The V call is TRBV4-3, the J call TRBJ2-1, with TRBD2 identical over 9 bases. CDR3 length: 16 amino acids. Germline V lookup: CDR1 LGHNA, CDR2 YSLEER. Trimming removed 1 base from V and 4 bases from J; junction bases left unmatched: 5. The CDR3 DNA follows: TGCGCCAGCAGCCAAGTGGCGGGAGGGCGTTACAATGAGCAGTTCTTC. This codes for CASSQVAGGRYNEQFF.

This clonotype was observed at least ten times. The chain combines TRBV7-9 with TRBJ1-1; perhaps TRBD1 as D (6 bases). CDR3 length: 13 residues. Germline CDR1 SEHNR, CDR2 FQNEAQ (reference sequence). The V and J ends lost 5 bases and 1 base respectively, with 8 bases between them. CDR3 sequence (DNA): TGTGCCAGCAGCACACAGGGGAACACTGAAGCTTTCTTT. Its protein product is CASSTQGNTEAFF.

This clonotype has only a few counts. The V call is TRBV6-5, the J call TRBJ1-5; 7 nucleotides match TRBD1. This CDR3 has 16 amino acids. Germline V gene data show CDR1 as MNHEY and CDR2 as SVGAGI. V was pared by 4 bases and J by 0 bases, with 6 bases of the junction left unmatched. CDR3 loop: CASSSDRVYSNQPQHF. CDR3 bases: TGTGCCAGCAGTTCAGACAGGGTTTATAGCAATCAGCCCCAGCATTTT.

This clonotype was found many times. CDR3 residues: CATSPEATEGTDTQYF. The CDR3 bases are TGTGCCACCAGCCCAGAAGCCACGGAGGGGACAGATACGCAGTATTTT. The chain recombines TRBV15 with TRBJ2-3, with D perhaps TRBD2 (6 bases). The length of the CDR3 is 16 residues. Germline V gene sequence: CDR1 LNHNV, CDR2 YYDKDF (reference sequence). V was clipped by 5 bases and J by 3 bases, with 18 bases between them.

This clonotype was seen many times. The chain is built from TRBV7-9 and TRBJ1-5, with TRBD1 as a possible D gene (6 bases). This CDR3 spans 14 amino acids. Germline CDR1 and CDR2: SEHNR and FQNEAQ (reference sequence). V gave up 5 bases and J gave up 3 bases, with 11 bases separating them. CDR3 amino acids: CASSQDSFNQPQHF. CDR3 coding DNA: TGTGCCAGCAGCCAGGACAGCTTCAATCAGCCCCAGCATTTT.

The CDR3 reads CASTLNSYGYTF. Here the CDR3 DNA reads TGTGCCAGCACCCTAAACAGCTATGGCTACACCTTC. The genes are TRBV6-6 and TRBJ1-2; D not certain. Trimming left V 7 bases short and J 4 bases short, with 10 bases between. Germline CDR1 and CDR2: MNHNY and SVGAGI (reference sequence). CDR3 length: 12 residues.

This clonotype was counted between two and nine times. The CDR3 coding sequence is TGCAGTGCTAGGGGGGGACAGGGGGGCTACGAGCAGTACTTC. Protein: CSARGGQGGYEQYF. The chain uses TRBV20-1 and TRBJ2-7, with 11 bases matching TRBD1. This CDR3 is built from 14 residues. The germline V gene has CDR1 DFQATT and CDR2 SNEGSKA (reference sequence). The ends lost 3 bases at V and 3 bases at J; junction bases unmatched: 4.

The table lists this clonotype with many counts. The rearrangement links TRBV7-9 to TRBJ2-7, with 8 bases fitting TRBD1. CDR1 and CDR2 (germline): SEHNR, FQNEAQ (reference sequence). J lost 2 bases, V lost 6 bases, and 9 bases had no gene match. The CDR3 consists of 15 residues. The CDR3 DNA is TGTGCCAGCAGTCCTCAGGACAGGGTCCCCTACGAGCAGTACTTC. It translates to CASSPQDRVPYEQYF. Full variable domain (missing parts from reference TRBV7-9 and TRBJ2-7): DTGVSQNPRHKITKRGQNVTFRCDPISEHNRLYWYRQTLGQGPEFLTYFQNEAQLEKSRLLSDRFSAERPKGSFSTLEIQRTEQGDSAMYLCASSPQDRVPYEQYFGPGTRLTVT.

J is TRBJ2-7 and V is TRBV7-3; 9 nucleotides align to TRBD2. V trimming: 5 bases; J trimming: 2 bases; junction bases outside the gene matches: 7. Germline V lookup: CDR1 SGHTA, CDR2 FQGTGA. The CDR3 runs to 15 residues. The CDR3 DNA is TGTGCCAGCAGCCCTTCTAGCGGGAAAACCTACGAGCAGTACTTC. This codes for CASSPSSGKTYEQYF.

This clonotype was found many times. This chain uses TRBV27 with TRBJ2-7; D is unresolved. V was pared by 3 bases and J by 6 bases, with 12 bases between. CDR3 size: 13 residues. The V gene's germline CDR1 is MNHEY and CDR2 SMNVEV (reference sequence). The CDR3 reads CASSFTITGEQYF. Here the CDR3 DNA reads TGTGCCAGCAGTTTTACGATAACGGGCGAGCAGTACTTC.

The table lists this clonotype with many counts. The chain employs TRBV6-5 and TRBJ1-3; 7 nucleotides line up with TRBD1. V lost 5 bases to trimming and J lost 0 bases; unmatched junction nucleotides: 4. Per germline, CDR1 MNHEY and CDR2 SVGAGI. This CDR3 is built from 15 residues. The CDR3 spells CASSGTASSGNTIYF. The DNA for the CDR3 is TGTGCCAGCAGTGGGACAGCTTCCTCTGGAAACACCATATATTTT.

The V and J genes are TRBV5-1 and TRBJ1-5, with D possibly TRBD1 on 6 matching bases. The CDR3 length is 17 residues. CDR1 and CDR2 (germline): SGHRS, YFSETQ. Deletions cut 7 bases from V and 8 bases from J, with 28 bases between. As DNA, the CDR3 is TGCGCCAGCTTTCGGGGGCCAGGGCCCCTGAGGGGTAAGCCCCAGCATTTT. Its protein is CASFRGPGPLRGKPQHF.

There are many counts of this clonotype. CDR3 amino acids: CASSFTGDGELFF. For the CDR3, the DNA is TGTGCCAGCAGCTTTACTGGGGACGGGGAGCTGTTTTTT. V gene TRBV7-9 combines with J gene TRBJ2-2; no reliable D call. V lost 3 bases to trimming and J lost 7 bases, with 9 bases between them. CDR1 is SEHNR, CDR2 FQNEAQ, per germline (reference sequence). The CDR3 runs 13 residues.

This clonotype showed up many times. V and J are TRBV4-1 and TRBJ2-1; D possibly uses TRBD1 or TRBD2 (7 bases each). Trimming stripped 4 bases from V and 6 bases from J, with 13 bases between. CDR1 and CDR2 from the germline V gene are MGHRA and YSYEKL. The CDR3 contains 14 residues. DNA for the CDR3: TGCGCCAGCAGCCCGTGGGAGGGGGCCAATGAGCAGTTCTTC. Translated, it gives CASSPWEGANEQFF.

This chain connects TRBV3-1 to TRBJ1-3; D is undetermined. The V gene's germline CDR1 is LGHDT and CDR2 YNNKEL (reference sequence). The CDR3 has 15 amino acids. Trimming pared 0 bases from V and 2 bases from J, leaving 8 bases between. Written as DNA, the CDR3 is TGTGCCAGCAGCCAAGATCCCGGCGCTGGAAACACCATATATTTT. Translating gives CASSQDPGAGNTIYF.

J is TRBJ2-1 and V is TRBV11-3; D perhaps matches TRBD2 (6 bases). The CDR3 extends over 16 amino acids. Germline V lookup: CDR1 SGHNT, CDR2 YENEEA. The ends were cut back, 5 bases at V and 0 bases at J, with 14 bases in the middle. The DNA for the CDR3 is TGTGCCAGCAGCCCGGGAGAGTTTAGCTCCTACAATGAGCAGTTCTTC. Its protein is CASSPGEFSSYNEQFF.

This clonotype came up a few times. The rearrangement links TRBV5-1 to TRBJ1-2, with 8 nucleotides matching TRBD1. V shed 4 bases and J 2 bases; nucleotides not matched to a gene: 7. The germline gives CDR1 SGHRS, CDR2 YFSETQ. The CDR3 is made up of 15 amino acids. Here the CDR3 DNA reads TGCGCCAGCAGCGTCGGACAGGGCCTAAACTATGGCTACACCTTC. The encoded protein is CASSVGQGLNYGYTF.

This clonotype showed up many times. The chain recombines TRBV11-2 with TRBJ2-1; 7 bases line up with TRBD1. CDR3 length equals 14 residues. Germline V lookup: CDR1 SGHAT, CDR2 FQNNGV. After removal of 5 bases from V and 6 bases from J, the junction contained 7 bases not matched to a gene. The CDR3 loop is CASSPVTGSNEQFF. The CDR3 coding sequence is TGTGCCAGCAGCCCTGTGACAGGGAGCAATGAGCAGTTCTTC.

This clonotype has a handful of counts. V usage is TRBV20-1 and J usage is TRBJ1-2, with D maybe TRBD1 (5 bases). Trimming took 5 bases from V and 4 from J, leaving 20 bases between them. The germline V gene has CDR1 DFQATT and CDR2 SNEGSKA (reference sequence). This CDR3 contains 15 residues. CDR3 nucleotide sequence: TGCAGTGCTCCCCCCGGTTCACCGGGGGGCTATGGCTACACCTTC. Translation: CSAPPGSPGGYGYTF.

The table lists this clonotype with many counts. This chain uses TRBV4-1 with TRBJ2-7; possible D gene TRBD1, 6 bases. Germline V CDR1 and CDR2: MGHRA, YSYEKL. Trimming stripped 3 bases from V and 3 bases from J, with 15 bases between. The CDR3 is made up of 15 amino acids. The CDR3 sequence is CASSHRTEKIYEQYF. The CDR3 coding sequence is TGCGCCAGCAGCCACCGGACAGAGAAAATCTACGAGCAGTACTTC.

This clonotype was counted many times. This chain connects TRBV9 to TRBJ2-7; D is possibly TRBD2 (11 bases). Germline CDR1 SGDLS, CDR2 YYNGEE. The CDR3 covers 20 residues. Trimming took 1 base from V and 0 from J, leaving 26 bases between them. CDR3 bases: TGTGCCAGCAGCGTACGAGGACAGGGGGGAACTAGCGGGAGCTCCTACGAGCAGTACTTC. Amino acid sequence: CASSVRGQGGTSGSSYEQYF.

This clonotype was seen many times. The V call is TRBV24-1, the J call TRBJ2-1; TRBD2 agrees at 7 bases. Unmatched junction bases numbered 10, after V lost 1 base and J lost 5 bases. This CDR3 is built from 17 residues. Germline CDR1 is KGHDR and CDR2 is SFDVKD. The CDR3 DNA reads TGTGCCACCAGTGATTTTTCCCTTGCGGGGGACCACAATGAGCAGTTCTTC. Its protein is CATSDFSLAGDHNEQFF.

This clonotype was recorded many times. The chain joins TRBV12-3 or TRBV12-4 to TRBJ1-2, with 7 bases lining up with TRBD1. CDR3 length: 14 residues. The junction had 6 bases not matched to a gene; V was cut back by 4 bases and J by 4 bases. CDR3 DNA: TGTGCCAGCAGTTCTACCGGGACAGTCTATGGCTACACCTTC. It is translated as CASSSTGTVYGYTF.

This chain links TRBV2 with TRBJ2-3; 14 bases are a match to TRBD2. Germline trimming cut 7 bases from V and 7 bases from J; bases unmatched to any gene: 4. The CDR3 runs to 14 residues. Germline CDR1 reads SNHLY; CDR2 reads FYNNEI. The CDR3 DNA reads TGTGCCAGCACCGGGACTAGCGGGAGTTATACGCAGTATTTT. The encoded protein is CASTGTSGSYTQYF.

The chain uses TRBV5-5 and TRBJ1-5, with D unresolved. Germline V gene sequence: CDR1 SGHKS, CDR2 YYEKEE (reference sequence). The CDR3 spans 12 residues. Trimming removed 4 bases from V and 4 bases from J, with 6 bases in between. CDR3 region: CASSLENQPQHF. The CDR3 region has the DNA TGTGCCAGCAGCCTAGAGAATCAGCCCCAGCATTTT.

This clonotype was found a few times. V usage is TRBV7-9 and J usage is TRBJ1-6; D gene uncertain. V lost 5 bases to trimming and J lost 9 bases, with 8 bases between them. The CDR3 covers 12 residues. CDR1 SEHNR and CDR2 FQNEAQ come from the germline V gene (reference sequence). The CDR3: CASSLGTSPLHF. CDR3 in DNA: TGTGCCAGCAGCCTCGGAACTTCACCCCTCCACTTT.